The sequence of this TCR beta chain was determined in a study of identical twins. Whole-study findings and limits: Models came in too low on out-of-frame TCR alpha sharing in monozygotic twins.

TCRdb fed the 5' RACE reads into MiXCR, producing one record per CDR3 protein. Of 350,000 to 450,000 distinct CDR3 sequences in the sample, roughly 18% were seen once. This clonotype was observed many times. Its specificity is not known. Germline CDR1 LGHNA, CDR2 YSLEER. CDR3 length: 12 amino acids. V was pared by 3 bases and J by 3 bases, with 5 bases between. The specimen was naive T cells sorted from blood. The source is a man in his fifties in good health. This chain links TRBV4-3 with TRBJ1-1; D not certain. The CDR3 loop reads CASSHQDTEAFF. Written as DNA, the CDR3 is TGCGCCAGCAGCCATCAGGACACTGAAGCTTTCTTT.